This T cell receptor beta chain was sequenced for a study of blood T cell repertoires in COVID-19. For the study at large: Sites across the United States, Italy and Spain contributed samples from acute and convalescent COVID-19.

As handled by the study authors: Reference gene primer amplification yielded estimated nucleated cell counts. Sequencing was performed with immunoSEQ multiplex PCR; in TCRdb, only in-frame clones are kept and a portion is missing. The D gene and trimming were derived from the DNA, and the V and J assignments and clone size from that table. The repertoire holds about 170,000 clones, with around 90% as singletons. Germline V lookup: CDR1 SGHAT, CDR2 FQNNGV. The junction had 6 bases not matched to a gene; V was cut back by 1 base and J by 7 bases. CDR3 size: 15 residues. Sequenced material: peripheral blood. This sequence originates from a man between 60 and 70 years old with acute or convalescent COVID-19. This chain links TRBV11-2 with TRBJ1-4, with 7 bases lining up with TRBD1. CDR3 sequence (DNA): TGTGCCAGCAGCTTAGCCTCGGGACAGATTGAAAAACTGTTTTTT. The encoded protein is CASSLASGQIEKLFF. The whole variable domain, filled in from reference TRBV11-2 and TRBJ1-4, reads EAGVAQSPRYKIIEKRQSVAFWCNPISGHATLYWYQQILGQGPKLLIQFQNNGVVDDSQLPKDRFSAERLKGVDSTLKIQPAKLEDSAVYLCASSLASGQIEKLFFGSGTQLSVL.